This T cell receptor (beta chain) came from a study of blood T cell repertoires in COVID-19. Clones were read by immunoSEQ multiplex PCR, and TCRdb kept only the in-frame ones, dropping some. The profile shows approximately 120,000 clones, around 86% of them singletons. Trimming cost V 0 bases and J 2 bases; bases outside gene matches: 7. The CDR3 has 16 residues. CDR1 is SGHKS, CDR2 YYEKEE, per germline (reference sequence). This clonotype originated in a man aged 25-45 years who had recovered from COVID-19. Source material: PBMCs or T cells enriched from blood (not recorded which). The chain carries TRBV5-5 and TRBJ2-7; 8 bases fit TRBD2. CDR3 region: CASSLEGSGVTYEQYF. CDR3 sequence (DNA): TGTGCCAGCAGCTTGGAGGGTAGCGGGGTAACCTACGAGCAGTACTTC.